This TCR beta chain was documented in a study of shared clonotypes between healthy human individuals. Study context: CD8 memory received one plate per donor, CD8 naive two, CD4 memory three and CD4 naive three.

A remark on this clone: Its antigen is still unknown.

Findings and caveats of the study: Inspection by rarefaction showed sorted-subset sequencing to be incomplete despite large depth.

The donor cohort consisted entirely of Caucasian adults residing in Nashville, Tennessee. Per the germline V gene, CDR1 is LGHNA and CDR2 is YNFKEQ. V was cut by 5 bases and J by 6 bases, with 22 bases left in between. The CDR3 has 16 residues. Per the study methods: Filtering differed because ImmunoSEQ produced junction-only sequences that carried no quality scores. This table comes from immunoSEQ multiplex PCR, and its TCRdb copy is limited to in-frame clones, with some not included. V and J calls and clone size are copied from that table; D and trimming were computed from the DNA. The sample carries 600,000 to 750,000 clones, more than 70% recorded once.

The chain couples TRBV4-2 to TRBJ1-2; no reliable D call. The TCR comes from a young woman in good health. Input material: memory CD4+ T cells sorted from blood. Subset reported: CD45RA-negative fraction. This chain's CDR3 is CASSSHVGREGDGYTF. The CDR3 DNA reads TGTGCCAGCAGCTCTCACGTCGGGAGGGAGGGTGATGGCTACACCTTC.